The clone carrying this T cell receptor beta chain occurred once. These data originate in a study of OX40 agonist ivuxolimab in advanced cancers. Study overall: Three patients got partial responses; one had hepatocellular carcinoma and two had cutaneous melanoma.

Deletions cut 6 bases from V and 12 bases from J, with 12 bases between. The germline V gene encodes CDR1 MNHNY and CDR2 SVGAGI (reference sequence). The CDR3 spans 11 residues. The protocol was immunoSEQ multiplex PCR, while the TCRdb copy is restricted to in-frame clones and leaves out a portion. Of about 110,000 clones in the sample, 91% were seen once. The sequencing here drew on CD4+ or CD8+ T cells sorted from blood, taken in a trial of the OX40 agonist ivuxolimab. The V gene is TRBV6-6, the J gene TRBJ1-3; the D is unclear. The TCR originated in an adult with an advanced solid tumor such as melanoma, head and neck, liver or kidney cancer. CDR3 residues: CASSLEGGIYF. CDR3 DNA sequence: TGTGCCAGCAGCCTGGAGGGCGGCATATATTTT.